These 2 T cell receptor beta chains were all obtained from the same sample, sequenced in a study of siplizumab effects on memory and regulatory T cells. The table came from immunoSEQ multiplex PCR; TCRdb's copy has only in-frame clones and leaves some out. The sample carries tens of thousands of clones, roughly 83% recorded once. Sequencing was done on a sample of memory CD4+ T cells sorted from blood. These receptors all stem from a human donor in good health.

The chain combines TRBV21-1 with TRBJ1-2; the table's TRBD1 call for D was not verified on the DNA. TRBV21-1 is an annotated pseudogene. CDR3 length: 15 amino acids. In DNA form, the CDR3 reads TGTGCCAGCAGCAAAGGCTGGACAGGGAACTATGGCTACACCTTC. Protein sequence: CASSKGWTGNYGYTF.

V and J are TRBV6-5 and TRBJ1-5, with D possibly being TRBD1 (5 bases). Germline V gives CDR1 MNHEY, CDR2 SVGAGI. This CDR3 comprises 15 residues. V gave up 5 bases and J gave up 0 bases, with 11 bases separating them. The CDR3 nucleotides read TGTGCCAGCAGTAAAACGACAGTTAGCAATCAGCCCCAGCATTTT. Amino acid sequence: CASSKTTVSNQPQHF.